Presented here are 20 T cell receptor beta chains from one specimen sequenced in a study of sequential checkpoint blockade in melanoma. The repertoire was sequenced with immunoSEQ multiplex PCR; TCRdb's copy has only in-frame clones and lacks some. The sample has tens of thousands of clones, 83% seen once. The sample's treatment: randomized to nivolumab then ipilimumab (arm A) or the reverse (arm B). The material sequenced was CD8+ T cells sorted from blood (inferred from file names), taken from a patient given nivolumab and ipilimumab in sequence. The source of these receptors is a human donor with melanoma.

J is TRBJ1-1 and V is TRBV19, with D possibly TRBD1 on 5 matching bases. The V gene lost 5 bases and the J gene lost 3 bases, with 19 bases spanning the gap. The CDR3 consists of 16 residues. From germline, CDR1 is LNHDA and CDR2 SQIVND (reference sequence). DNA of the CDR3: TGTGCCAGTAGTCAGCGACAAAGGGGCCCCGACACTGAAGCTTTCTTT. Protein sequence: CASSQRQRGPDTEAFF.

This clone was seen a few times. The rearrangement links TRBV19 to TRBJ1-1; D unresolved. The V end lost 11 bases, the J end lost 1 base, and 5 bases lay between the germline ends. Germline CDR1 reads LNHDA; CDR2 reads SQIVND (reference sequence). CDR3 length: 10 residues. CDR3 sequence reads: CAAGNTEAFF. For the CDR3, the DNA is TGTGCCGCGGGGAACACTGAAGCTTTCTTT.

The chain couples TRBV28 to TRBJ2-7, with D possibly being TRBD2 (6 bases). Germline CDR1 MDHEN, CDR2 SYDVKM. The ends were cut back, 4 bases at V and 6 bases at J, with 19 bases in the middle. This CDR3 region has 15 residues. DNA for the CDR3: TGTGCCAGCAGTTCCAACCCCCCGGGAGCTTCCGAGCAGTACTTC. Translating it yields CASSSNPPGASEQYF.

V and J are TRBV27 and TRBJ1-1; perhaps TRBD1 as D (6 bases). Germline CDR1 MNHEY, CDR2 SMNVEV (reference sequence). The ends were cut back, 10 bases at V and 11 bases at J, with 17 bases in the middle. This CDR3 has 11 amino acids. The CDR3 nucleotides are TGTGCCACGGGGACACCCCGCCGGGCTTTCTTT. As protein: CATGTPRRAFF.

CDR3 sequence: CASISGTEAFF. In DNA, the CDR3 is TGTGCCAGCATCAGTGGCACTGAAGCTTTCTTT. The rearrangement joins TRBV25-1 to TRBJ1-1; no firm D call. The germline gives CDR1 MGHDK, CDR2 SYGVNS. Deletions cut 7 bases from V and 4 bases from J, with 7 bases between. The CDR3 runs to 11 residues.

This sequence joins TRBV29-1 and TRBJ1-1; no clear D gene. V lost 2 bases to trimming and J lost 1 base, with 5 bases between them. The CDR3 contains 12 residues. The germline CDR1 and CDR2 sequences are SQVTM and ANQGSEA. The CDR3 coding sequence is TGCAGCGTTGAAAGCCCGAACACTGAAGCTTTCTTT. This encodes CSVESPNTEAFF.

V is TRBV27 and J is TRBJ2-7, with TRBD1 matching over 10 bases. CDR3 length: 14 residues. With V trimmed by 8 bases and J by 7 bases, 11 bases remained unmatched. From germline, CDR1 is MNHEY and CDR2 SMNVEV (reference sequence). CDR3: CASAPGQGMGEQYF. CDR3 DNA: TGTGCCAGCGCTCCGGGACAGGGGATGGGGGAGCAGTACTTC.

The count of this clone is one. V usage is TRBV19 and J usage is TRBJ1-1; D gene uncertain. The CDR3 extends over 14 amino acids. V was pared by 3 bases and J by 0 bases, with 8 bases between. Germline V lookup: CDR1 LNHDA, CDR2 SQIVND (reference sequence). DNA of the CDR3: TGTGCCAGTAGTATGGCCACATTGAACACTGAAGCTTTCTTT. It translates to CASSMATLNTEAFF.

V and J are TRBV9 and TRBJ2-2, with 9 bases that match TRBD2. The V gene's germline CDR1 is SGDLS and CDR2 YYNGEE. The CDR3 has 15 amino acids. The junction had 6 bases not matched to a gene; V was cut back by 5 bases and J by 4 bases. The CDR3 nucleotides are TGTGCCAGCAGACGTAGCGGGAGTGGCACCGGGGAGCTGTTTTTT. It is translated as CASRRSGSGTGELFF.

The chain has TRBV10-3 and TRBJ2-7, with 9 bases fitting TRBD2. This CDR3 has 15 residues. J gave up 1 base and V 10 bases, and 11 bases lay outside the gene matches. The germline gives CDR1 ENHRY, CDR2 SYGVKD. CDR3 DNA sequence: TGTGCCACCCAAAATAGCGGGGGTTGGTCCTACGAGCAGTACTTC. This codes for CATQNSGGWSYEQYF.

The CDR3 is CASSVGTSNEQFF. DNA of the CDR3: TGTGCCAGCAGCGTCGGGACTTCTAATGAGCAGTTCTTC. V gene TRBV7-3 combines with J gene TRBJ2-1; a possible D gene is TRBD2 (6 bases). The CDR3 sequence is 13 residues long. With 5 bases removed from V and 7 bases from J, the gap between germline ends came to 12 bases. Germline V gives CDR1 SGHTA, CDR2 FQGTGA.

This clone appeared once. V is TRBV4-3 and J is TRBJ1-1; 8 bases agree with TRBD1. The junction had 1 base not matched to a gene; V was cut back by 1 base and J by 6 bases. Germline V CDR1 and CDR2: LGHNA, YSLEER. The CDR3 consists of 13 residues. CDR3 coding DNA: TGCGCCAGCAGCCAAGGGACAGGGTCTGAAGCTTTCTTT. Amino acids: CASSQGTGSEAFF.

This chain links TRBV4-3 with TRBJ2-7; D is unresolved. CDR3 length: 15 amino acids. Trimming shortened V by 2 bases and J by 2 bases, and 13 bases separated the two germline ends. The germline V gene has CDR1 LGHNA and CDR2 YSLEER. CDR3 loop: CASSQLPEIPYEQYF. The DNA of the CDR3 is TGCGCCAGCAGCCAACTTCCAGAAATTCCCTACGAGCAGTACTTC.

The chain recombines TRBV9 with TRBJ2-3, with TRBD2 matching over 10 bases. After removal of 4 bases from V and 0 bases from J, the junction contained 5 bases not matched to a gene. CDR1 and CDR2 from the germline V gene are SGDLS and YYNGEE. The CDR3 has 16 amino acids. CDR3 loop: CASSLGLAASTDTQYF. As DNA, the CDR3 is TGTGCCAGCAGCCTAGGACTAGCGGCCAGCACAGATACGCAGTATTTT.

The J gene is TRBJ2-1, the V gene TRBV7-8, with 13 nucleotides matching TRBD2. The ends lost 5 bases at V and 7 bases at J; junction bases unmatched: 5. Germline assignment: CDR1 SGHVS and CDR2 FQNEAQ. This CDR3 spans 15 amino acids. The CDR3 loop reads CASSPTSGGGNEQFF. In DNA, the CDR3 is TGTGCCAGCAGCCCAACTAGCGGGGGGGGTAATGAGCAGTTCTTC.

V is TRBV14 and J is TRBJ1-2; D possibly corresponds to TRBD1 (5 bases). With 1 base removed from V and 4 bases from J, the gap between germline ends came to 7 bases. Germline CDR1 is SGHDN and CDR2 is FVKESK. This CDR3 is built from 13 residues. The CDR3 nucleotides read TGTGCCAGCAGCCAAGTTGGGGCCTATGGCTACACCTTC. This gives the protein CASSQVGAYGYTF.

The V gene is TRBV7-2, the J gene TRBJ2-1, with D perhaps matching TRBD2 (5 bases). The CDR3 consists of 15 residues. The germline V gene has CDR1 SGHTA and CDR2 FQGNSA. V was shortened by 4 bases and J by 3 bases, with 13 bases between the two germline ends. CDR3 bases: TGTGCCAGCAGCTCTGGACTGATCCTCTACAATGAGCAGTTCTTC. It specifies CASSSGLILYNEQFF.

This chain connects TRBV19 to TRBJ1-6; D call uncertain. Trimming removed 5 bases from V and 9 bases from J, with 8 bases in between. This CDR3 region has 12 residues. The germline gives CDR1 LNHDA, CDR2 SQIVND (reference sequence). The CDR3 nucleotides are TGTGCCAGTAGTTCTACCGGTTCACCCCTCCACTTT. It yields the protein CASSSTGSPLHF.

This clone was seen only once. The DNA for the CDR3 is TGTGCCAGCAGAGGGACAGAGTCCTACGAGCAGTACTTC. It codes for CASRGTESYEQYF. The chain has TRBV6-5 and TRBJ2-7; 7 bases match TRBD1. Germline-derived CDR1 and CDR2 are MNHEY and SVGAGI. The CDR3 is made up of 13 amino acids. With 6 bases clipped from V and 1 base from J, the junction kept 3 bases outside the gene matches.

The chain couples TRBV18 to TRBJ2-1, with 11 bases that match TRBD1. The V segment lost 6 bases and the J segment 8 bases; nucleotides outside the gene matches: 6. The CDR3 runs 14 residues. CDR1 KGHSH and CDR2 LQKENI come from the germline V gene. CDR3: CASSRTGGGDEQFF. In DNA form, the CDR3 reads TGTGCCAGCTCCAGGACAGGGGGCGGAGATGAGCAGTTCTTC.